This T cell receptor (beta chain) is drawn from a study of cytomegalovirus exposure and HLA in healthy donors. Study observations and caveats: Cytomegalovirus-associated TCR beta chains were listed, numbering over 150.

The V gene's germline CDR1 is MDHEN and CDR2 SYDVKM. This CDR3 has 13 amino acids. After removal of 8 bases from V and 11 bases from J, the junction contained 12 bases not matched to a gene. As regards this clone: Its matching antigen is unknown.

The study ran its PCR with 60 Vbeta and 13 Jbeta primers. Generated by immunoSEQ multiplex PCR, the TCRdb table keeps only in-frame clones and is missing some. The table includes fewer than 200,000 clones, 80% detected once. Sequencing was performed on PBMCs. This TCR was sampled from a woman in her 50s in good health and CMV-seropositive. The V gene is TRBV28, the J gene TRBJ1-1; 9 bases align to TRBD1. The CDR3 sequence is CASLGTGPEVAFF. The CDR3 bases are TGTGCCAGCCTCGGGACAGGGCCTGAAGTGGCTTTCTTT.